A single sample is the source of the 21 T cell receptor beta chains below, sequenced in a study of patients with pleural tuberculosis. One entry per CDR3 protein, called by TCRdb with MiXCR from the reads. The data show tens of thousands of distinct CDR3 sequences, less than 8% seen once. These receptor sequences come from a human donor with pleural tuberculosis.

This clonotype has ten or more counts. The chain uses TRBV24-1 and TRBJ1-5; no clear D. Trimming removed 3 bases from V and 2 bases from J, with 13 bases in between. Germline loops: CDR1 KGHDR, CDR2 SFDVKD. This CDR3 region has 16 residues. The DNA for the CDR3 is TGTGCCACCAGTGATAAAGGTGCGGATCGCAATCAGCCCCAGCATTTT. As protein: CATSDKGADRNQPQHF.

This clonotype was seen at least ten times. This rearrangement joins TRBV27 to TRBJ1-5; possibly TRBD1 for D (5 bases). This CDR3 spans 14 amino acids. V gave up 3 bases and J gave up 2 bases, with 8 bases separating them. Germline V lookup: CDR1 MNHEY, CDR2 SMNVEV (reference sequence). The CDR3 nucleotides are TGTGCCAGCAGTTTGGGAGGGGGCAATCAGCCCCAGCATTTT. Amino acid sequence: CASSLGGGNQPQHF.

V is TRBV29-1 and J is TRBJ2-4, with 9 nucleotides matching TRBD1. The J segment lost 6 bases and the V segment lost 6 bases, leaving 12 bases of the junction unmatched. CDR1 SQVTM and CDR2 ANQGSEA come from the germline V gene. This CDR3 has 15 residues. The CDR3 loop reads CSVIDGTGYGNIQYF. DNA for the CDR3: TGCAGCGTGATAGACGGGACAGGGTACGGAAACATTCAGTACTTC.

The sample holds many counts of this clonotype. This chain connects TRBV6-1 to TRBJ1-6; D perhaps matches TRBD1 (6 bases). Germline CDR1 and CDR2: MNHNS and SASEGT. The CDR3 runs to 14 residues. V lost 7 bases and J 3 bases, leaving 10 bases between the germline ends. This CDR3 reads CASIPDSYNSPLHF. CDR3 in DNA: TGTGCCAGCATCCCGGACAGCTATAATTCACCCCTCCACTTT.

This clonotype has ten or more counts. V is TRBV20-1 and J is TRBJ2-4; 10 bases align to TRBD2. CDR3 length: 14 residues. Germline-derived CDR1 and CDR2 are DFQATT and SNEGSKA (reference sequence). V gave up 6 bases and J gave up 8 bases; unmatched junction bases: 10. CDR3 bases: TGCAGTGCCAGAAGGACTAGCGGTTCGGACATTCAGTACTTC. As protein: CSARRTSGSDIQYF.

This clonotype showed up many times. The chain is built from TRBV20-1 and TRBJ1-1, with D uncertain. The ends were cut back, 3 bases at V and 4 bases at J, with 12 bases in the middle. The CDR3 has 13 amino acids. Germline lookup yields CDR1 DFQATT and CDR2 SNEGSKA (reference sequence). The CDR3 is CSARDPPVTEAFF. The CDR3 nucleotides read TGCAGTGCTAGGGACCCACCGGTCACTGAAGCTTTCTTT.

This clonotype was found many times. The chain combines TRBV13 with TRBJ2-3, with 8 nucleotides matching TRBD2. The V gene's germline CDR1 is PRHDT and CDR2 FYEKMQ (reference sequence). The CDR3 is made up of 15 amino acids. V shed 5 bases and J 5 bases; nucleotides not matched to a gene: 9. The CDR3 region has the DNA TGTGCCAGCAGCCCTAGGCGGGGGGCAGGAGATACGCAGTATTTT. Its protein product is CASSPRRGAGDTQYF.

This clonotype occurred a few times. A much larger clone differs from this one at a single base, so this may be a read error. The CDR3 sequence: CRVTLQGARETQYF. CDR3 DNA sequence: TGCCGCGTCACGTTACAGGGGGCTAGGGAGACCCAGTACTTC. This chain links TRBV29-1 with TRBJ2-5, with 9 bases matching TRBD1. The germline gives CDR1 SQVTM, CDR2 ANQGSEA. This CDR3 is 14 amino acids long.

V gene TRBV20-1 combines with J gene TRBJ2-7, with D possibly TRBD2 on 5 matching bases. V was pared by 0 bases and J by 4 bases, with 16 bases between. CDR3 length: 15 amino acids. CDR1 is DFQATT and CDR2 is SNEGSKA in the germline V gene (reference sequence). The CDR3 region has the DNA TGCAGTGCTAGAGATAAAACAGCCCTAGCTTACGAGCAGTACTTC. Its translation is CSARDKTALAYEQYF.

Only a few counts were recorded for this clonotype. This chain uses TRBV12-3 or TRBV12-4 with TRBJ1-1; D remains ambiguous. The CDR3 covers 13 residues. With 1 base removed from V and 1 base from J, the gap between germline ends came to 4 bases. The CDR3 spells CASSLDWNTEAFF. The CDR3 DNA follows: TGTGCCAGCAGTTTAGACTGGAACACTGAAGCTTTCTTT.

The sample holds many counts of this clonotype. The chain uses TRBV12-3 or TRBV12-4 and TRBJ1-2; 7 bases map to TRBD1. This CDR3 is built from 13 residues. Losses at the gene ends were 6 bases for V and 5 bases for J; bases not matched to a gene: 6. The CDR3 is CASRYGQVYGYTF. DNA for the CDR3: TGTGCCAGCAGATACGGACAGGTTTATGGCTACACCTTC.

A few counts support this clonotype. V and J are TRBV4-2 and TRBJ1-1; D might be TRBD1 (5 bases). V was pared by 2 bases and J by 4 bases, with 17 bases between. CDR3 length: 16 residues. Germline values: CDR1 LGHNA, CDR2 YNFKEQ. CDR3 residues: CASSQLIQGSFTEAFF. For the CDR3, the DNA is TGTGCCAGCAGCCAATTAATCCAGGGTTCTTTCACTGAAGCTTTCTTT.

This clonotype has a handful of counts. The chain is built from TRBV5-4 and TRBJ2-7; perhaps TRBD2 as D (5 bases). The V gene's germline CDR1 is SGHNT and CDR2 YYREEE (reference sequence). V gave up 3 bases and J gave up 2 bases, with 12 bases separating them. The CDR3 contains 14 residues. CDR3 coding DNA: TGTGCCAGCAGCTCAGGAGGTAGAACCTACGAGCAGTACTTC. Residues: CASSSGGRTYEQYF.

A remark on this clonotype: A much larger clone sits a single nucleotide away, making a read error possible. The gene calls are TRBV12-5 and TRBJ1-3; maybe TRBD1 (5 bases). Germline CDR1 and CDR2: LGHNT and FRNRAP. The V end was cut by 6 bases, the J end by 1 base, with 7 bases between. This CDR3 contains 13 residues. The CDR3 sequence is CASGRGSGNTIYF. CDR3 DNA: TGTGCTAGTGGACGGGGGTCTGGAAACACCATATATTTT.

This clonotype was seen at least ten times. The chain couples TRBV18 to TRBJ1-2; 10 nucleotides align to TRBD1. Germline-derived CDR1 and CDR2 are KGHSH and LQKENI. This CDR3 is built from 16 residues. Trimming at V came to 5 bases and at J to 6 bases, leaving 12 bases not matched to a gene. CDR3 in DNA: TGTGCCAGCTCATCAATCGGGACAGGGGACGGCGATGGCTACACCTTC. Its protein is CASSSIGTGDGDGYTF.

This clonotype showed up many times. This sequence joins TRBV19 and TRBJ2-1; 9 nucleotides match TRBD2. Germline loops: CDR1 LNHDA, CDR2 SQIVND (reference sequence). This CDR3 spans 13 amino acids. The V segment lost 9 bases and the J segment 12 bases; nucleotides outside the gene matches: 12. CDR3 protein: CARVGLALPSQFF. CDR3 nucleotides: TGTGCCAGGGTAGGACTAGCGTTACCGTCGCAGTTCTTC.

This clonotype was counted ten times or more. CDR3 in DNA: TGTGCCAGCAGTTACTCGAGATTTGGACAGGCTAAACAGTACTTC. It is translated as CASSYSRFGQAKQYF. The J gene is TRBJ2-5, the V gene TRBV6-2 or TRBV6-3; 7 bases line up with TRBD1. Per germline, CDR1 MNHEY and CDR2 SVGEGT. This CDR3 has 15 residues. Trimming at V came to 0 bases and at J to 11 bases, leaving 12 bases not matched to a gene.

This clonotype has at least ten counts. J is TRBJ2-1 and V is TRBV25-1, with 13 bases that match TRBD2. This CDR3 has 16 amino acids. Per the germline V gene, CDR1 is MGHDK and CDR2 is SYGVNS. With 6 bases clipped from V and 10 bases from J, the junction kept 12 bases outside the gene matches. This CDR3 reads CASRNTRLAGGSEQFF. The CDR3 DNA reads TGTGCCAGCAGGAACACCAGACTAGCGGGAGGTTCCGAGCAGTTCTTC.

At least ten counts were recorded for this clonotype. The chain carries TRBV19 and TRBJ1-2; TRBD1 agrees at 10 bases. CDR3 length: 14 residues. The V gene's germline CDR1 is LNHDA and CDR2 SQIVND (reference sequence). V lost 6 bases to trimming and J lost 8 bases; unmatched junction nucleotides: 9. CDR3 sequence: CASRGTGAYGGYTF. The CDR3 region has the DNA TGTGCCAGTAGGGGGACAGGGGCGTATGGAGGCTACACCTTC.

This clonotype came up many times. V is TRBV30 and J is TRBJ2-3; D is unresolved. The CDR3 has 13 amino acids. Trimming shortened V by 0 bases and J by 6 bases, and 10 bases separated the two germline ends. Germline V gene sequence: CDR1 GTSNPN, CDR2 SVGIG (reference sequence). The CDR3 bases are TGTGCCTGGAGTGTAATCGGGTCGGATACGCAGTATTTT. Translation gives CAWSVIGSDTQYF. The full variable domain, its missing parts supplied by reference TRBV30 and TRBJ2-3, is SQTIHQWPATLVQPVGSPLSLECTVEGTSNPNLYWYRQAAGRGLQLLFYSVGIGQISSEVPQNLSASRPQDRQFILSSKKLLLSDSGFYLCAWSVIGSDTQYFGPGTRLTVL.

In its sample, this clonotype was seen many times. The CDR3 reads CATSRDLGNEKLFF. CDR3 sequence (DNA): TGTGCCACCAGCAGAGATTTGGGTAATGAAAAACTGTTTTTT. The rearrangement links TRBV15 to TRBJ1-4; unclear D gene. Germline-derived CDR1 and CDR2 are LNHNV and YYDKDF (reference sequence). V was cut by 0 bases and J by 4 bases, with 6 bases left in between. The CDR3 sequence is 14 residues long.